Included here is one T cell receptor (beta chain) sequence, with context. Antigen: not known. V was cut by 5 bases and J by 2 bases, with 15 bases left in between. Germline V gene lookup returns CDR1 SGHVS and CDR2 FQNEAQ. This CDR3 is built from 15 residues. This specimen belongs to a study of T cell responses to AZD1222 COVID-19 vaccine. Study conclusions and caveats: Regions left unmutated in variants are reportedly the target of nearly half of spike-specific TCRs. Clonal diversity may have been underestimated in mostly white British donors. Once two AZD1222 doses were given, Spike-specific TCR breadth and depth went up.

Profiled with immunoSEQ multiplex PCR; TCRdb holds only in-frame clones, not every one. The table has around 90,000 clones, about 88% seen once. Material: peripheral blood, obtained on day 0 of AZD1222 vaccination. The J gene is TRBJ2-5, the V gene TRBV7-8; TRBD1 might be the D (5 bases). This TCR was recovered from an adult in good health. CDR3 in DNA: TGTGCCAGCAGCCGAAGGGGCAGTCAACAAGAGACCCAGTACTTC. It codes for CASSRRGSQQETQYF.